This TCR beta chain was sequenced in a study of T cells in Graves' hyperthyroidism and ophthalmopathy. The CDR3 loop spans 18 amino acids. V was pared by 7 bases and J by 0 bases, with 19 bases between. The germline CDR1 and CDR2 sequences are LNHDA and SQIVND (reference sequence). Exclusion followed for patients with uncontrolled infection, other autoimmune disease, pregnancy or lactation. Diagnosis rested on symptoms, serum thyroxine and TRAb, thyroid ultrasound, and orbital computed tomography. Study-level findings and limits: Ophthalmopathy, as predicted by the model, came a median 6.5 months after the prediction. In blood, most of the thyroid clonotypes expanded above 0.001 were also present.

A note on this clonotype: Its antigen is as yet unknown.

It was RNA transcripts that yielded the amplified TCR beta CDR3 regions. The HTBI primer set drove a first-round RT-PCR of the TCR CDR3. TCRdb called the multiplex PCR reads again in MiXCR, with one record for every CDR3 protein. This table has 550,000 to 600,000 distinct CDR3 sequences, more than 45% appearing once. The chain is built from TRBV19 and TRBJ2-6, with D unresolved. Source material: peripheral blood or thyroid tissue (not recorded which). This clonotype was sampled from an adult woman with Graves' disease, either hyperthyroidism or ophthalmopathy (not recorded which). CDR3 bases: TGTGCCAGTACCAATTTGGCAGTTCCCTCCTCTGGGGCCAACGTCCTGACTTTC. Protein: CASTNLAVPSSGANVLTF.